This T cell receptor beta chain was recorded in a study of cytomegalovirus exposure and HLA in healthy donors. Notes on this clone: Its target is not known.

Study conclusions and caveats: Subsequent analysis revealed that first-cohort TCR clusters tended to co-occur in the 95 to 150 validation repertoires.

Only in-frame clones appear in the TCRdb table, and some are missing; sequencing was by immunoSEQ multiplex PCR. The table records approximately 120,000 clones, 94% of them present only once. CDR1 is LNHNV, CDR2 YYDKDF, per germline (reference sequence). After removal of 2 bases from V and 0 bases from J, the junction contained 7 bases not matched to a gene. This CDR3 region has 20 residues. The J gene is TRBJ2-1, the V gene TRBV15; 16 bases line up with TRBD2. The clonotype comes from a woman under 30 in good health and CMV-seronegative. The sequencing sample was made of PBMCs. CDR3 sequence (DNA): TGTGCCACCAGCAGAAAACCGGGACTAGCGGGAGGGAGCTCCTACAATGAGCAGTTCTTC. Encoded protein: CATSRKPGLAGGSSYNEQFF.